Sequencing of this T cell receptor beta chain was carried out in a study of T cells in localized non-small cell lung cancer. Study outcomes and limitations: Uninvolved adjacent lung showed the highest T cell clonality, exceeding tumor. Heterogeneity stays possible, as sequencing covered only one tumor region. Adjacent lung held a median roughly 56 of the top 100 tumor clones.

Method: immunoSEQ multiplex PCR; TCRdb's copy keeps in-frame clones and lacks some. The sample has 75,000 to 80,000 clones, around 89% seen once. The germline V gene encodes CDR1 SEHNR and CDR2 FQNEAQ (reference sequence). The V and J ends lost 4 bases and 6 bases, in that order; junction bases with no gene match: 3. This CDR3 comprises 14 residues. In the case of this clone: What it binds is unknown.

The source was peripheral blood, collected before any cancer treatment. The genes are TRBV7-9 and TRBJ2-2, with 9 bases fitting TRBD1. This clonotype was obtained from a woman aged 35-75 years with stage I squamous cell lung carcinoma. The CDR3 DNA sequence: TGTGCCAGCAGCTCATACAGGGGGCCCGGGGAGCTGTTTTTT. Its translation: CASSSYRGPGELFF. Together with reference TRBV7-9 and TRBJ2-2, the CDR3 gives the full variable domain: DTGVSQNPRHKITKRGQNVTFRCDPISEHNRLYWYRQTLGQGPEFLTYFQNEAQLEKSRLLSDRFSAERPKGSFSTLEIQRTEQGDSAMYLCASSSYRGPGELFFGEGSRLTVL.